Here is one T cell receptor (beta chain) with its context. Since a much larger clone is just one base distant, this may be a read error. This entry is derived from a study of T cells in Graves' hyperthyroidism and ophthalmopathy. Amplified regions were TCR beta CDR3 sequences from RNA transcripts. A set of HTBI primers served as the primers for a first-round RT-PCR of the TCR CDR3. TCRdb re-called the multiplex PCR reads with MiXCR, one entry per CDR3 protein. The data hold hundreds of thousands of distinct CDR3 sequences, with around 20% observed a single time. Germline V lookup: CDR1 MNHNS, CDR2 SASEGT. V dropped 6 bases and J dropped 1 base, with 13 bases sitting between them. The CDR3 length is 14 residues.

What was sequenced was blood. The chain recombines TRBV6-1 with TRBJ2-7; D gene ambiguous. This TCR derives from a man between 25 and 39 years old with Graves' ophthalmopathy. CDR3 DNA: TGTGCCAGCAGCCACTCGGACGGATCCTACGAGCAGTACTTC. Translation gives CASSHSDGSYEQYF.